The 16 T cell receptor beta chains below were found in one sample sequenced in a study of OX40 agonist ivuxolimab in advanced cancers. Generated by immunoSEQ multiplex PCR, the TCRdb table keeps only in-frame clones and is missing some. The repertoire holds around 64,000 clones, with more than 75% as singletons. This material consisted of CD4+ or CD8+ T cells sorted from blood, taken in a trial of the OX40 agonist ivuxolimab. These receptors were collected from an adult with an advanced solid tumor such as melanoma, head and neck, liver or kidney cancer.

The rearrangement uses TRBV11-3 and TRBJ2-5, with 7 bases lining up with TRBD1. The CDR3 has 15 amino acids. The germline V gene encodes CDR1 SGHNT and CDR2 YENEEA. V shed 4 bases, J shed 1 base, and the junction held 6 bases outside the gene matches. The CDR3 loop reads CASSSPRDSQETQYF. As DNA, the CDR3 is TGTGCCAGCAGCTCTCCCCGGGACAGCCAAGAGACCCAGTACTTC. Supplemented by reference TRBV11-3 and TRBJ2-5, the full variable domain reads EAGVVQSPRYKIIEKKQPVAFWCNPISGHNTLYWYLQNLGQGPELLIRYENEEAVDDSQLPKDRFSAERLKGVDSTLKIQPAELGDSAVYLCASSSPRDSQETQYFGPGTRLLVL.

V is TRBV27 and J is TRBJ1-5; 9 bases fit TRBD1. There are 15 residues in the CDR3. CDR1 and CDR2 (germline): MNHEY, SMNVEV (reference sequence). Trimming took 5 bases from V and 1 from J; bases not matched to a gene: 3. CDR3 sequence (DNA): TGTGCCAGCAGTAAGGGGACAGGGAGCAATCAGCCCCAGCATTTT. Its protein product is CASSKGTGSNQPQHF.

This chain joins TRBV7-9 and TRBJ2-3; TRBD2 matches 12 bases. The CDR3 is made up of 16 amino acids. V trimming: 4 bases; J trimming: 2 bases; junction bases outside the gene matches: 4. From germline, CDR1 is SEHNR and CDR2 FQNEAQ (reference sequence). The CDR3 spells CASSSGLAGNTDTQYF. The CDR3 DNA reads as TGTGCCAGCAGCTCCGGACTAGCGGGAAACACAGATACGCAGTATTTT.

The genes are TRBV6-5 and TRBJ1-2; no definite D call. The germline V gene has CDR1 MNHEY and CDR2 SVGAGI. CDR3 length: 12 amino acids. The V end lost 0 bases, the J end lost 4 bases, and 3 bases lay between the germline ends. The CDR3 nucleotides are TGTGCCAGCAGTTACTCCCTCTATGGCTACACCTTC. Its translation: CASSYSLYGYTF.

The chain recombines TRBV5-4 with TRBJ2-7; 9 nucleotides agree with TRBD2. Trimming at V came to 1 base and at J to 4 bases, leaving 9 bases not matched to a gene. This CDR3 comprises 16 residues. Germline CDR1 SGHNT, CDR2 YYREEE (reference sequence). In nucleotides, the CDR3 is TGTGCCAGCAGCTTGCCCCAGGCTAGCGGGGAATACGAGCAGTACTTC. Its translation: CASSLPQASGEYEQYF.

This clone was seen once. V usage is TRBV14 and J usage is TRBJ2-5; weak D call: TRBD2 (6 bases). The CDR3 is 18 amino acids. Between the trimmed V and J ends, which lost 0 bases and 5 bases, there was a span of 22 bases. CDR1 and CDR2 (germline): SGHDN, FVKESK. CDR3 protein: CASSQDGTSLWAWETQYF. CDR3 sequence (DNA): TGTGCCAGCAGCCAAGATGGGACTTCTTTGTGGGCATGGGAGACCCAGTACTTC.

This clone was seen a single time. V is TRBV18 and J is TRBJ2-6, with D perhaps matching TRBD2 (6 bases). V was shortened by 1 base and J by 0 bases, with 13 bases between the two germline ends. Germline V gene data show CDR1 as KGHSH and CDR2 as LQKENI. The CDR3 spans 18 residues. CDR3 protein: CASSPRGLEISGANVLTF. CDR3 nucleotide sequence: TGTGCCAGCTCACCACGGGGACTTGAGATCTCTGGGGCCAACGTCCTGACTTTC.

In DNA, the CDR3 is TGTGCCAGCAGTTACTCGACTGGCGGGGGGTACAATGAGCAGTTCTTC. This translates into CASSYSTGGGYNEQFF. This chain joins TRBV6-6 and TRBJ2-1; 8 bases are a match to TRBD2. Trimming removed 0 bases from V and 4 bases from J; junction bases left unmatched: 5. The CDR3 length is 16 residues. Germline V CDR1 and CDR2: MNHNY, SVGAGI (reference sequence).

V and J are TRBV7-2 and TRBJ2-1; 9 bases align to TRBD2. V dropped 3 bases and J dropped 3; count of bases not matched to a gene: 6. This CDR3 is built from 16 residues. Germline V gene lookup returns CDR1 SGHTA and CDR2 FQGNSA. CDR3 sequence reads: CASSFGTSRYYNEQFF. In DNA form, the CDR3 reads TGTGCCAGCAGCTTCGGGACTAGCCGATACTACAATGAGCAGTTCTTC.

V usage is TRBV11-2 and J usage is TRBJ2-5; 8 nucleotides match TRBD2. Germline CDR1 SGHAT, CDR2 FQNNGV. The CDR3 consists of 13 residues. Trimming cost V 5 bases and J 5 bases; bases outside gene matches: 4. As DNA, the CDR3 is TGTGCCAGCAGCGTCGGGAGGGCGGAGACCCAGTACTTC. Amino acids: CASSVGRAETQYF.

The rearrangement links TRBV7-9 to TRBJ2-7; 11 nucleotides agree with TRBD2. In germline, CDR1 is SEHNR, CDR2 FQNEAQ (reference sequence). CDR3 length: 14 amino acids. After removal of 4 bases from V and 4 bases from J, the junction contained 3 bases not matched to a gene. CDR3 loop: CASSSGTSGYEQYF. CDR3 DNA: TGTGCCAGCAGCTCCGGGACTAGCGGTTACGAGCAGTACTTC.

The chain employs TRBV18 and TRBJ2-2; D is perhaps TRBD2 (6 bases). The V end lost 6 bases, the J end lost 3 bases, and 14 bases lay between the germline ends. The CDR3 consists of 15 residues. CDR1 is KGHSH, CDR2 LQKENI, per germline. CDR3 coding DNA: TGTGCCAGCTCCCAAAGTGGAGGGGACACCGGGGAGCTGTTTTTT. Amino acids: CASSQSGGDTGELFF.

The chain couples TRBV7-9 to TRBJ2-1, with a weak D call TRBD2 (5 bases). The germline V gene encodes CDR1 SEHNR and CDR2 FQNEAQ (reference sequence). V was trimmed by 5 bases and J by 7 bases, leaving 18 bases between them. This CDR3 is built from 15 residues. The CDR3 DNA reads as TGTGCCAGCAGCCCCGGTTTTGGCACGGGAAATGAGCAGTTCTTC. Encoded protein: CASSPGFGTGNEQFF.

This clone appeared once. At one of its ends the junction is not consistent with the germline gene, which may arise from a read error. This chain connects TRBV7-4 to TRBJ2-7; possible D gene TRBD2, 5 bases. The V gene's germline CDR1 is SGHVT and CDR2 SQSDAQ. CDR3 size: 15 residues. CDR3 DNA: TGCGCCAGCAGACGCTTAGGGAGCCCCAGGTACGAGCAGTACTTC. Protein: CASRRLGSPRYEQYF.

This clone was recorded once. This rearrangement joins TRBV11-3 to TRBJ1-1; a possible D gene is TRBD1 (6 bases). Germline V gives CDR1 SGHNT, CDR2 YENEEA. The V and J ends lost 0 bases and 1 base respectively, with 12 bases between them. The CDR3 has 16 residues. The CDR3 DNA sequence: TGTGCCAGCAGCTTAGAGGCAGGGGCAGGGAACACTGAAGCTTTCTTT. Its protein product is CASSLEAGAGNTEAFF.

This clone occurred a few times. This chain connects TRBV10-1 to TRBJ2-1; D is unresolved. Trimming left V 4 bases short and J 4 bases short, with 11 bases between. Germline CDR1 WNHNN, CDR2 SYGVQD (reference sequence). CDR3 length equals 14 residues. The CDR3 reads CASSGWHLYNEQFF. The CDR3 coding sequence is TGCGCCAGCAGTGGTTGGCACCTTTACAATGAGCAGTTCTTC.